A selection of T cell receptor beta chains follows, all from one sample in a study of T cell responses to AZD1222 COVID-19 vaccine. Produced via immunoSEQ multiplex PCR; TCRdb's table is partial and in-frame only. Altogether about 85,000 clones are present, 86% being singletons, with the ten largest covering approximately 7%. Here the sequenced sample was peripheral blood, taken on day 0 of AZD1222 vaccination. Source of these receptors: an adult in good health. The CDR3 runs from the conserved cysteine through the conserved F or W. D genes are given only for firm matches. Expanded clones are given a class, and other clones once, few, many or no size at all.

size,V,D,J,CDR3,DNA
NA,TRBV9,NA,TRBJ2-5,CASSRSSFQETQYF,TGTGCCAGCTCAAGGTCCTCCTTCCAAGAGACCCAGTACTTC
few,TRBV4-2,TRBD2,TRBJ2-1,CASSLRGISGSGNEQFF,TGTGCCAGCAGCCTTCGGGGGATCAGCGGGAGTGGCAATGAGCAGTTCTTC
NA,TRBV19,TRBD1,TRBJ1-2,CASVGAGGFYGYTF,TGTGCCAGTGTGGGGGCAGGGGGCTTCTATGGCTACACCTTC
NA,TRBV7-2,NA,TRBJ1-4,CASSPRQTSYRGGEKLFF,TGTGCCAGCAGCCCAAGACAAACATCGTATCGGGGGGGTGAAAAACTGTTTTTT
once,TRBV5-1,NA,TRBJ1-3,CASSPEGNSGNTIYF,TGCGCCAGCAGCCCGGAAGGAAACTCTGGAAACACCATATATTTT
NA,TRBV11-2,NA,TRBJ2-3,CASSFRRDSTDTQYF,TGTGCCAGCAGTTTCAGGCGGGATAGCACAGATACGCAGTATTTT
once,TRBV6-5,TRBD1,TRBJ1-5,CASRSTGDNQPQHF,TGTGCCAGCAGATCGACAGGGGACAATCAGCCCCAGCATTTT
NA,TRBV28,NA,TRBJ1-2,CASSLGQSYGYTF,TGTGCCAGCAGTCTTGGACAGAGCTATGGCTACACCTTC
NA,TRBV19,TRBD1,TRBJ2-7,CASSILSSGGLRREQYF,TGTGCCAGTAGTATTCTATCCTCAGGGGGCTTACGTCGGGAGCAGTACTTC
NA,TRBV2,NA,TRBJ1-1,CASKGNGMNTEAFF,TGTGCCAGCAAGGGGAACGGCATGAACACTGAAGCTTTCTTT
NA,TRBV4-3,NA,TRBJ2-7,CASSPGALTYEQYF,TGCGCCAGCAGCCCGGGGGCCCTGACCTACGAGCAGTACTTC
NA,TRBV19,TRBD2,TRBJ2-3,CASSILLAGVSDTQYF,TGTGCCAGTAGTATACTACTAGCGGGAGTCTCAGATACGCAGTATTTT
NA,TRBV5-1,NA,TRBJ2-7,CASSTDGQNFYEQYF,TGCGCCAGCTCGACGGACGGACAGAATTTCTACGAGCAGTACTTC
once,TRBV25-1,NA,TRBJ2-4,CASSEFPEQNIQYF,TGTGCCAGCAGTGAATTTCCAGAACAAAACATTCAGTACTTC
NA,TRBV27,NA,TRBJ2-1,CASSLSWQGGNEQFF,TGTGCCAGCAGTTTATCTTGGCAGGGTGGAAATGAGCAGTTCTTC
NA,TRBV4-3,NA,TRBJ2-6,CASSLSTGPSGANVLTF,TGCGCCAGCAGCCTCTCGACAGGACCCTCTGGGGCCAACGTCCTGACTTTC
NA,TRBV19,NA,TRBJ1-2,CASTSSKQGRYTF,TGTGCCAGTACCTCATCCAAACAGGGACGCTACACCTTC
NA,TRBV19,NA,TRBJ1-1,CASSKAWNTEAFF,TGTGCCAGTAGTAAGGCCTGGAACACTGAAGCTTTCTTT
NA,TRBV18,NA,TRBJ1-2,CASSPLFGRTGEDGYTF,TGTGCCAGCTCACCACTTTTTGGACGGACGGGGGAGGATGGCTACACCTTC
NA,TRBV12-3/TRBV12-4,NA,TRBJ1-5,CASSLGSNQPQHF,TGTGCCAGCAGTTTGGGTAGCAATCAGCCCCAGCATTTT
NA,TRBV19,TRBD1,TRBJ2-1,CASRGQTGYNEQFF,TGTGCCAGTAGGGGACAGACCGGCTACAATGAGCAGTTCTTC
NA,TRBV5-1,TRBD1,TRBJ1-2,CASSSGTAGYTF,TGCGCCAGCAGCTCCGGGACAGCCGGCTACACCTTC
NA,TRBV19,NA,TRBJ1-2,CASSINSPQGYTF,TGTGCCAGTAGTATCAACTCCCCGCAGGGCTACACCTTC
NA,TRBV4-1,NA,TRBJ1-5,CASSQAARGNQPQHF,TGCGCCAGCAGCCAAGCGGCCCGGGGCAATCAGCCCCAGCATTTT
NA,TRBV6-2/TRBV6-3,NA,TRBJ2-6,CASSYGVRGAGANVLTF,TGTGCCAGCAGTTACGGGGTCAGGGGAGCCGGGGCCAACGTCCTGACTTTC
NA,TRBV7-9,NA,TRBJ1-2,CASSHGRGYTF,TGTGCCAGCAGCCATGGACGCGGCTACACCTTC
NA,TRBV27,NA,TRBJ2-5,CASSSLGRGPQETQYF,TGTGCCAGCAGTTCCCTCGGGCGGGGCCCCCAAGAGACCCAGTACTTC
NA,TRBV27,TRBD2,TRBJ2-4,CASSLSGVAGGPMAKNIQYF,TGTGCCAGCAGTTTATCGGGAGTAGCGGGAGGGCCTATGGCCAAAAACATTCAGTACTTC
NA,TRBV12-3/TRBV12-4,NA,TRBJ2-2,CASSSDPTGELFF,TGTGCCAGCAGTTCGGACCCCACCGGGGAGCTGTTTTTT
NA,TRBV4-2,TRBD1,TRBJ1-1,CASSQGQGMSTEAFF,TGTGCCAGCAGCCAAGGACAGGGGATGAGCACTGAAGCTTTCTTT
NA,TRBV10-3,NA,TRBJ2-7,CAISESRQISQRHEQYF,TGTGCCATCAGTGAGTCCCGACAGATTTCTCAACGCCACGAGCAGTACTTC
few,TRBV6-1,TRBD1,TRBJ1-1,CASSEEGTGGTEAFF,TGTGCCAGCAGTGAAGAAGGGACAGGGGGCACTGAAGCTTTCTTT
once,TRBV6-5,TRBD1,TRBJ1-6,CASSPIRGNSPLHF,TGTGCCAGCAGTCCTATCAGGGGGAATTCACCCCTCCACTTT
NA,TRBV9,TRBD2,TRBJ2-1,CASSVEGTSGREQFF,TGTGCCAGCAGCGTAGAGGGGACTAGCGGGCGTGAGCAGTTCTTC
NA,TRBV19,NA,TRBJ2-1,CASSNYNEQFF,TGTGCCAGTAGTAACTACAATGAGCAGTTCTTC
NA,TRBV24-1,TRBD1,TRBJ1-4,CATSDPGTANEKLFF,TGTGCCACCAGTGACCCCGGGACAGCTAATGAAAAACTGTTTTTT